This T cell receptor (beta chain) emerged from a study of shared clonotypes between healthy human individuals. Data came from immunoSEQ multiplex PCR; TCRdb stores just in-frame clones and leaves some out. The sample records 980,000 or so clones, approximately 76% being singletons. This CDR3 has 12 residues. Looked up from germline, CDR1 is SGHAT and CDR2 is FQNNGV. The V end lost 6 bases, the J end lost 9 bases, and 12 bases lay between the germline ends. The chain carries TRBV11-2 and TRBJ2-1; D unclear. The sequencing input was memory CD4+ T cells sorted from blood. Subset: CD45RA-negative fraction. The sequence was obtained from a man aged 18 to 29 in good health. This chain's CDR3 is CASRMGYAEQFF. CDR3 bases: TGTGCCAGCAGAATGGGGTATGCTGAGCAGTTCTTC.